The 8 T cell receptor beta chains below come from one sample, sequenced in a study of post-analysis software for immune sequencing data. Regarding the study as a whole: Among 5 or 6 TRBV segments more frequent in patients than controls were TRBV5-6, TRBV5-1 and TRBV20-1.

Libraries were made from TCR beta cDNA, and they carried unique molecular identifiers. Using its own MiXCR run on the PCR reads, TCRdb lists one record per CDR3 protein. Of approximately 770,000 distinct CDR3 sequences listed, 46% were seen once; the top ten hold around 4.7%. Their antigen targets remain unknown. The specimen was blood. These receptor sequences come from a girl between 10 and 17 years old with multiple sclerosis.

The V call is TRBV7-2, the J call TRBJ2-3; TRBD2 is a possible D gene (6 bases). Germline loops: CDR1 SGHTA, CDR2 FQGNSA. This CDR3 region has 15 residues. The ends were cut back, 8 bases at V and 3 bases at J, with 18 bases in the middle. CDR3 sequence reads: CASQGGGVATDTQYF. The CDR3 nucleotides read TGTGCCAGCCAAGGCGGAGGGGTTGCGACAGATACGCAGTATTTT. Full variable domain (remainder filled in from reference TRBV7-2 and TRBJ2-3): GAGVSQSPSNKVTEKGKDVELRCDPISGHTALYWYRQSLGQGLEFLIYFQGNSAPDKSGLPSDRFSAERTGGSVSTLTIQRTQQEDSAVYLCASQGGGVATDTQYFGPGTRLTVL.

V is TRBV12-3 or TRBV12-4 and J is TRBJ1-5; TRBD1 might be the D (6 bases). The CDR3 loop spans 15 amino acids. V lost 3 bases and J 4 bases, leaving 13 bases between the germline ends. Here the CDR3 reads CASSFRGHRNQPQHF. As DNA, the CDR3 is TGTGCCAGCAGTTTCCGGGGACACAGGAATCAGCCCCAGCATTTT.

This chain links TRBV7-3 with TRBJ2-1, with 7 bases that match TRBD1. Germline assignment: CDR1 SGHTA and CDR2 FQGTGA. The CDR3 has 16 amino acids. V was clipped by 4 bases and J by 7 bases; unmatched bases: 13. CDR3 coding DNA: TGTGCCAGCAGCTCCGACCCACAGGGGTTGAGAAATGAGCAGTTCTTC. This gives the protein CASSSDPQGLRNEQFF.

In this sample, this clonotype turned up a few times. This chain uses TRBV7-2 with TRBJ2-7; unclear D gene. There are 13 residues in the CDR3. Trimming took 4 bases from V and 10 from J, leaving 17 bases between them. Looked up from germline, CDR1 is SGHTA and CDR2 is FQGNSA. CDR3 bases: TGTGCCAGCAGCTCATATCCACTGGACGCACAGTACTTC. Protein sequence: CASSSYPLDAQYF.

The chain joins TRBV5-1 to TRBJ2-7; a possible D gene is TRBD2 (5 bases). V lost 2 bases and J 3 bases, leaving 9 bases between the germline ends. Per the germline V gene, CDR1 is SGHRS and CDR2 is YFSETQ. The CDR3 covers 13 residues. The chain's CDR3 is CASSFERSYEQYF. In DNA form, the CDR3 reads TGCGCCAGCAGCTTCGAGCGGAGCTACGAGCAGTACTTC.

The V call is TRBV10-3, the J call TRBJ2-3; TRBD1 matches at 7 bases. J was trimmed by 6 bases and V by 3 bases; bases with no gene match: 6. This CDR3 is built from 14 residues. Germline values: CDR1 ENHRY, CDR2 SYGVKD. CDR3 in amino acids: CAISDAGTADTQYF. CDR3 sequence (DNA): TGTGCCATCAGTGACGCTGGGACAGCTGATACGCAGTATTTT.

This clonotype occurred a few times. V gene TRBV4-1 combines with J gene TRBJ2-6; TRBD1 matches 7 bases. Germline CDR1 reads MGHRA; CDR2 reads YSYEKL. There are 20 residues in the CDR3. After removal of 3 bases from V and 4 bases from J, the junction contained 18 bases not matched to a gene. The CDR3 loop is CASSHSSDRRLAQGANVLTF. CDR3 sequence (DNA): TGCGCCAGCAGCCACAGTTCGGACAGGCGGTTGGCCCAGGGGGCCAACGTCCTGACTTTC.

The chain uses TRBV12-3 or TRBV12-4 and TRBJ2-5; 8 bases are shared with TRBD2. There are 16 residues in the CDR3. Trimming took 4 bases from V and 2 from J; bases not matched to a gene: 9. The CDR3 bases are TGTGCCAGCAGTTCACAGCGGGAGTGGAGACAAGAGACCCAGTACTTC. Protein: CASSSQREWRQETQYF.